Shown below are 12 T cell receptor beta chains from a single sample sequenced in a study of blood T cell repertoires in COVID-19. Sequencing was performed with immunoSEQ multiplex PCR; in TCRdb, only in-frame clones are kept and a portion is missing. The top ten clones hold 6.5% of a sample with approximately 360,000 clones, around 90% of them seen once. The sample comprised peripheral blood. These receptors originate from a man aged 18-30 years with active or convalescent COVID-19.

V gene TRBV25-1 combines with J gene TRBJ2-5, with a possible D match to TRBD1 (5 bases). The CDR3 consists of 13 residues. The V and J ends lost 1 base and 4 bases respectively, with 7 bases between them. The germline V gene has CDR1 MGHDK and CDR2 SYGVNS. CDR3 sequence reads: CASSESGRETQYF. Written as DNA, the CDR3 is TGTGCCAGCAGTGAATCAGGGCGAGAGACCCAGTACTTC.

The chain recombines TRBV29-1 with TRBJ2-5, with D possibly matching TRBD1 (6 bases). Trimming took 1 base from V and 1 from J, leaving 7 bases between them. Germline values: CDR1 SQVTM, CDR2 ANQGSEA. This CDR3 region has 13 residues. The CDR3 DNA reads as TGCAGCGTTGAAGGGACAGCCCAAGAGACCCAGTACTTC. Protein sequence: CSVEGTAQETQYF.

Comments on this clone: An end of the junction differs from the germline gene, which may be a read error. The rearrangement links TRBV7-3 to TRBJ2-1; 11 bases are a match to TRBD2. The CDR3 runs 15 residues. Germline assignment: CDR1 SGHTA and CDR2 FQGTGA. CDR3 DNA sequence: TGTGCCAGCAGCTCCAACGGACTAGCGGGCAATGAACAGTTCTTC. Amino acid sequence: CASSSNGLAGNEQFF.

The rearrangement links TRBV7-2 to TRBJ2-5; TRBD1 matches at 7 bases. The junction had 9 bases not matched to a gene; V was cut back by 3 bases and J by 5 bases. The CDR3 has 15 amino acids. Germline CDR1 SGHTA, CDR2 FQGNSA. Written as DNA, the CDR3 is TGTGCCAGCAGCTTGGTACAGGGGCTTATGGAGACCCAGTACTTC. Translating it yields CASSLVQGLMETQYF.

V usage is TRBV6-5 and J usage is TRBJ2-7; D might be TRBD1 (6 bases). V shed 4 bases and J shed 5 bases, with 18 bases lying between them. Germline loops: CDR1 MNHEY, CDR2 SVGAGI. The CDR3 covers 15 residues. The DNA for the CDR3 is TGTGCCAGCAGTTTTCTACCCGGGACACCCAACGAGCAGTACTTC. The encoded protein is CASSFLPGTPNEQYF.

Written as DNA, the CDR3 is TGTGCCAGCAGCCAAGCCCGGGGGGCAGGCACCGGGGAGCTGTTTTTT. It is translated as CASSQARGAGTGELFF. J is TRBJ2-2 and V is TRBV14, with a tentative D call TRBD2 (7 bases). Between the trimmed V and J ends, which lost 1 base and 4 bases, there was a span of 13 bases. The germline gives CDR1 SGHDN, CDR2 FVKESK. This CDR3 has 16 amino acids. Filled out from reference TRBV14 and TRBJ2-2, the complete variable domain reads EAGVTQFPSHSVIEKGQTVTLRCDPISGHDNLYWYRRVMGKEIKFLLHFVKESKQDESGMPNNRFLAERTGGTYSTLKVQPAELEDSGVYFCASSQARGAGTGELFFGEGSRLTVL.

The rearrangement uses TRBV28 and TRBJ1-1, with D unclear. Trimming stripped 6 bases from V and 8 bases from J, with 13 bases between. This CDR3 comprises 12 residues. Germline-derived CDR1 and CDR2 are MDHEN and SYDVKM. CDR3: CASRLAGFEAFF. The DNA for the CDR3 is TGTGCCAGCAGGTTAGCAGGATTCGAAGCTTTCTTT. The full variable domain, completed using reference TRBV28 and TRBJ1-1, is DVKVTQSSRYLVKRTGEKVFLECVQDMDHENMFWYRQDPGLGLRLIYFSYDVKMKEKGDIPEGYSVSREKKERFSLILESASTNQTSMYLCASRLAGFEAFFGQGTRLTVV.

This clone has only one observation. The V and J genes are TRBV7-9 and TRBJ1-5; 9 bases agree with TRBD1. The ends lost 5 bases at V and 5 bases at J; junction bases unmatched: 10. The germline gives CDR1 SEHNR, CDR2 FQNEAQ (reference sequence). The CDR3 has 16 residues. CDR3: CASSPETGGDYQPQHF. Here the CDR3 DNA reads TGTGCCAGCAGCCCAGAGACAGGGGGTGACTATCAGCCCCAGCATTTT.

This clone appeared a few times. This sequence joins TRBV6-4 and TRBJ1-2; the D gene is possibly TRBD1 (5 bases). V was trimmed by 7 bases and J by 0 bases, leaving 12 bases between them. The CDR3 spans 14 residues. CDR1 is MRHNA, CDR2 SNTAGT, per germline. The CDR3 loop is CASTPDRTNYGYTF. DNA of the CDR3: TGTGCCAGCACCCCTGACAGAACTAACTATGGCTACACCTTC.

The V call is TRBV4-1, the J call TRBJ1-5; 8 bases map to TRBD1. After removal of 0 bases from V and 5 bases from J, the junction contained 12 bases not matched to a gene. CDR3 length: 18 amino acids. From germline, CDR1 is MGHRA and CDR2 YSYEKL. In DNA form, the CDR3 reads TGCGCCAGCAGCCAAGATTTCACCCCGGACAGGGCGGATCAGCCCCAGCATTTT. Protein sequence: CASSQDFTPDRADQPQHF.

The chain links TRBV5-6 to TRBJ2-7, with D tentatively TRBD2 (5 bases). V was shortened by 4 bases and J by 2 bases, with 7 bases between the two germline ends. This CDR3 has 12 residues. Germline V gene sequence: CDR1 SGHDT, CDR2 YYEEEE. CDR3 sequence reads: CASSMGAYEQYF. Written as DNA, the CDR3 is TGTGCCAGCAGCATGGGAGCCTACGAGCAGTACTTC. Drawing the rest from reference TRBV5-6 and TRBJ2-7, the complete variable domain is DAGVTQSPTHLIKTRGQQVTLRCSPKSGHDTVSWYQQALGQGPQFIFQYYEEEERQRGNFPDRFSGHQFPNYSSELNVNALLLGDSALYLCASSMGAYEQYFGPGTRLTVT.

This chain connects TRBV19 to TRBJ2-3; the D gene is possibly TRBD1 (5 bases). The V end lost 3 bases, the J end lost 2 bases, and 9 bases lay between the germline ends. CDR3 length: 14 residues. CDR1 is LNHDA, CDR2 SQIVND, per germline (reference sequence). CDR3 nucleotide sequence: TGTGCCAGTAGTATGCCCAGGGCCACAGATACGCAGTATTTT. Encoded protein: CASSMPRATDTQYF. The whole variable domain, remainder taken from reference TRBV19 and TRBJ2-3, is DGGITQSPKYLFRKEGQNVTLSCEQNLNHDAMYWYRQDPGQGLRLIYYSQIVNDFQKGDIAEGYSVSREKKESFPLTVTSAQKNPTAFYLCASSMPRATDTQYFGPGTRLTVL.